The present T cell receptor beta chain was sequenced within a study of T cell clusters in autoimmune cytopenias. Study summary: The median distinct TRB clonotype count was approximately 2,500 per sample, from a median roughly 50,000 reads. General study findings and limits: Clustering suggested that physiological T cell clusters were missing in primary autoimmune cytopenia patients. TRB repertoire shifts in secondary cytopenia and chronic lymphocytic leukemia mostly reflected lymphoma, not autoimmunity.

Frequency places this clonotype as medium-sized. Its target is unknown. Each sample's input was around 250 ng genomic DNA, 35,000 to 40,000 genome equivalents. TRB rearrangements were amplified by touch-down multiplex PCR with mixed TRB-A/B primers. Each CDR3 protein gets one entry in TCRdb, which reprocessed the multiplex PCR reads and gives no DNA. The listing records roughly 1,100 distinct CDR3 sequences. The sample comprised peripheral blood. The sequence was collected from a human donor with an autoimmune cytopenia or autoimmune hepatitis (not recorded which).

CDR3: CASSSLPGTGGNEQYF. This chain uses TRBV5-6 with TRBJ2-7; TCRdb returns TRBD1, unconfirmable since there is no DNA. The CDR3 length is 16 residues. Germline V CDR1 and CDR2: SGHDT, YYEEEE.